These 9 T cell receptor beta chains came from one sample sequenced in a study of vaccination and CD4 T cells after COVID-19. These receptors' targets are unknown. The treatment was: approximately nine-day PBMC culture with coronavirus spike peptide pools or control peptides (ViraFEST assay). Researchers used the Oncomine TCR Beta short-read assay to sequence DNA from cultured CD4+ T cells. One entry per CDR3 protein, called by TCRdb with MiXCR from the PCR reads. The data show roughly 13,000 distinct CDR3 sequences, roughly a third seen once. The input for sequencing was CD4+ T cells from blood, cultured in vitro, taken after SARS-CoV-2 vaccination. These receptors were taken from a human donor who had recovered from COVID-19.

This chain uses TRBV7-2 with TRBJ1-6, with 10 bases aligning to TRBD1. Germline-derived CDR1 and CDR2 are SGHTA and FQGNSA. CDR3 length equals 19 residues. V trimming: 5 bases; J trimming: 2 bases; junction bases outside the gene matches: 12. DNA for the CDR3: TGTGCCAGCAGCCGACAGGGGGCCGGAGTTTTCGCCTATAATTCACCCCTCCACTTT. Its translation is CASSRQGAGVFAYNSPLHF. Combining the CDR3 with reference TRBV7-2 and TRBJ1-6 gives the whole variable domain GAGVSQSPSNKVTEKGKDVELRCDPISGHTALYWYRQSLGQGLEFLIYFQGNSAPDKSGLPSDRFSAERTGGSVSTLTIQRTQQEDSAVYLCASSRQGAGVFAYNSPLHFGNGTRLTVT.

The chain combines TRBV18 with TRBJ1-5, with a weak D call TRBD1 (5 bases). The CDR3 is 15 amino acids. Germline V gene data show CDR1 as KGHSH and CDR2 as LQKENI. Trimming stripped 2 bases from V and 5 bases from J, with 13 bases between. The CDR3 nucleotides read TGTGCCAGCTCACCAACAGGACCGGGCGATCAGCCCCAGCATTTT. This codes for CASSPTGPGDQPQHF.

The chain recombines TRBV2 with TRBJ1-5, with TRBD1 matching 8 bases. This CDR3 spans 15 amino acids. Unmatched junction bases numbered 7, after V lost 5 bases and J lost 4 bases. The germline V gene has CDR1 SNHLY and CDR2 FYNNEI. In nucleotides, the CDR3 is TGTGCCAGCAGTCTGACAGGGGTAAGAAATCAGCCCCAGCATTTT. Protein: CASSLTGVRNQPQHF.

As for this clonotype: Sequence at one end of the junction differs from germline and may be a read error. The CDR3 is CASSAGTSTTNEQFF. As DNA, the CDR3 is TGTGCTAGCAGCGCCGGGACTAGCACTACTAATGAGCAGTTCTTC. V is TRBV7-7 and J is TRBJ2-1, with TRBD2 matching over 9 bases. CDR1 SSHAT and CDR2 FNYEAQ come from the germline V gene (reference sequence). The CDR3 totals 15 residues.

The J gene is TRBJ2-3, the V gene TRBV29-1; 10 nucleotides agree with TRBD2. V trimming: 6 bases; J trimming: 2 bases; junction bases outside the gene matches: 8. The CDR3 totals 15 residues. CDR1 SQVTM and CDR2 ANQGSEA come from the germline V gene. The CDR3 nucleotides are TGCAGCGTCCCGGGACTAGCGTTTACCACAGATACGCAGTATTTT. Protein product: CSVPGLAFTTDTQYF.

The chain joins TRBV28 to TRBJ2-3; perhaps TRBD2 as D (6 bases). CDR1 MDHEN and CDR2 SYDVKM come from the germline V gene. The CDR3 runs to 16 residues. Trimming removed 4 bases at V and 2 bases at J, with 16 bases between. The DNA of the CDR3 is TGTGCCAGCAGTTATCTTGGCGAGCGGGTCACAGATACGCAGTATTTT. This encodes CASSYLGERVTDTQYF.

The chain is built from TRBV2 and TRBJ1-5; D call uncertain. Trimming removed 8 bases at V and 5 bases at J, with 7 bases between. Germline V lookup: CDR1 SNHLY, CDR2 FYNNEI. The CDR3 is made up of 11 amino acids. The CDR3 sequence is CASSRDQPQHF. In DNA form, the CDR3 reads TGTGCCAGCTCAAGGGATCAGCCCCAGCATTTT.

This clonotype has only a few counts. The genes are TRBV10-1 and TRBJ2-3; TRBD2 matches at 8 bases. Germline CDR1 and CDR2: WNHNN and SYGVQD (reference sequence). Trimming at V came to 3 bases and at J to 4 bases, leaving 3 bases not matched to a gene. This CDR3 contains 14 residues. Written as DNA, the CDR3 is TGCGCCAGCAGTGAAAGCGGGAGAGCAGATACGCAGTATTTT. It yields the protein CASSESGRADTQYF.

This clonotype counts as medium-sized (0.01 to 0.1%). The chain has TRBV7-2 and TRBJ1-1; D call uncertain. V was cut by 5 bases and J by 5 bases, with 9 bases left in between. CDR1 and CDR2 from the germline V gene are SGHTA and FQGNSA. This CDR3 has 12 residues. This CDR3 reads CASSPWGTEAFF. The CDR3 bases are TGTGCCAGCAGCCCGTGGGGTACTGAAGCTTTCTTT.